The source of this TCR beta chain is a study of blood T cell repertoires in COVID-19. Overall study: The origin of the acute and convalescent COVID-19 samples was the United States, Italy and Spain. Nucleic acid was either cDNA or gDNA, and it came from T cells, B-cell-depleted T cells, or PBMCs.

The data were produced by immunoSEQ multiplex PCR, yet TCRdb's version contains in-frame clones alone and is incomplete. Of about 230,000 clones listed, 65% to 85% are singletons. This CDR3 is 15 amino acids long. In germline, CDR1 is SEHNR, CDR2 FQNEAQ (reference sequence). V lost 2 bases, J lost 3 bases, and 2 bases stayed unmatched. The clonotype comes from a man aged 35 to 55 with active or convalescent COVID-19. Material for sequencing was peripheral blood. V usage is TRBV7-9 and J usage is TRBJ1-4, with 8 bases aligning to TRBD1. The CDR3: CASSLRGQANEKLFF. The CDR3 region has the DNA TGTGCCAGCAGCTTAAGGGGACAGGCTAATGAAAAACTGTTTTTT. The full variable domain, with the rest looked up from reference TRBV7-9 and TRBJ1-4, is DTGVSQNPRHKITKRGQNVTFRCDPISEHNRLYWYRQTLGQGPEFLTYFQNEAQLEKSRLLSDRFSAERPKGSFSTLEIQRTEQGDSAMYLCASSLRGQANEKLFFGSGTQLSVL.